This is a list of T cell receptor beta chains from one sample in a study of T-cell reconstitution after alpha-beta-depleted transplantation in children. TCRdb analysed the PCR reads with MiXCR anew, one entry per CDR3 protein. The sample comprises some 400,000 distinct CDR3 sequences, roughly 22% of which are singletons, and over 3.5% rests with the top ten. The material was PBMCs from the stem cell graft donor, obtained from the stem cell graft. These receptors all come from a human donor who donated a stem cell graft to a child with acute myeloid leukemia. Each CDR3 is given with its conserved first and last residue. Each record gives: D gene, J gene, clone size, CDR3 length, V gene, CDR3 protein, CDR3 DNA. A D gene is named only where the DNA matches it firmly. Rows give clone size only sometimes, using once, few, many, or a class for an expanded clone.

d_gene: NA; j_gene: TRBJ2-3; abundance: few; len: 14; v_gene: TRBV29-1; CDR3aa: CSVARPPFTDTQYF; CDR3nt: TGCAGCGTTGCAAGACCCCCCTTCACAGATACGCAGTATTTT
d_gene: NA; j_gene: TRBJ2-1; abundance: NA; len: 15; v_gene: TRBV28; CDR3aa: CASSFGSGANNEQFF; CDR3nt: TGTGCCAGCAGTTTTGGTTCGGGGGCCAACAATGAGCAGTTCTTC
d_gene: NA; j_gene: TRBJ2-7; abundance: few; len: 13; v_gene: TRBV7-9; CDR3aa: CASSLDGTREQYF; CDR3nt: TGTGCCAGCAGCTTAGACGGGACACGGGAGCAGTACTTC
d_gene: NA; j_gene: TRBJ1-4; abundance: once; len: 11; v_gene: TRBV5-4; CDR3aa: CASSLMENVIF; CDR3nt: TGTGCCAGCAGCTTGATGGAAAACGTTATTTTT
d_gene: TRBD2; j_gene: TRBJ2-1; abundance: NA; len: 17; v_gene: TRBV12-3/TRBV12-4; CDR3aa: CASSLTSGRGLYNEQFF; CDR3nt: TGTGCCAGCAGTTTAACTAGCGGGAGGGGCCTCTACAATGAGCAGTTCTTC
d_gene: NA; j_gene: TRBJ2-7; abundance: NA; len: 12; v_gene: TRBV29-1; CDR3aa: CSVGQNTYEQYF; CDR3nt: TGCAGCGTTGGTCAGAATACCTACGAGCAGTACTTC
d_gene: TRBD2; j_gene: TRBJ2-7; abundance: NA; len: 18; v_gene: TRBV11-2; CDR3aa: CASSLDSSRGLAAYEQYF; CDR3nt: TGTGCCAGCAGCTTAGATTCTAGCCGGGGACTAGCGGCCTACGAGCAGTACTTC
d_gene: TRBD2; j_gene: TRBJ2-4; abundance: NA; len: 12; v_gene: TRBV20-1; CDR3aa: CSAMGLVYIQYF; CDR3nt: TGCAGTGCAATGGGACTAGTATACATTCAGTACTTC
d_gene: TRBD1; j_gene: TRBJ2-1; abundance: few; len: 15; v_gene: TRBV12-3/TRBV12-4; CDR3aa: CASRMRQGIYNEQFF; CDR3nt: TGTGCCAGCAGGATGCGACAGGGAATCTACAATGAGCAGTTCTTC
d_gene: TRBD2; j_gene: TRBJ2-2; abundance: few; len: 15; v_gene: TRBV7-2; CDR3aa: CASSNLQRGTGELFF; CDR3nt: TGTGCCAGCAGCAACCTGCAGCGGGGGACCGGGGAGCTGTTTTTT
d_gene: NA; j_gene: TRBJ2-7; abundance: many; len: 16; v_gene: TRBV12-3/TRBV12-4; CDR3aa: CASSFVAGIISYEQYF; CDR3nt: TGTGCCAGCAGTTTTGTCGCGGGCATAATTTCCTACGAGCAGTACTTC
d_gene: NA; j_gene: TRBJ1-2; abundance: NA; len: 14; v_gene: TRBV7-8; CDR3aa: CASSLAPANYGYTF; CDR3nt: TGTGCCAGCAGCTTAGCTCCAGCGAACTATGGCTACACCTTC
d_gene: NA; j_gene: TRBJ2-3; abundance: NA; len: 14; v_gene: TRBV5-1; CDR3aa: CASSLGSVEDTQYF; CDR3nt: TGCGCCAGCAGCTTGGGTTCAGTCGAGGATACGCAGTATTTT
d_gene: NA; j_gene: TRBJ2-7; abundance: few; len: 16; v_gene: TRBV21-1; CDR3aa: CASSKVTSFPRYEQYF; CDR3nt: TGTGCCAGCAGCAAAGTTACTAGCTTCCCCCGATACGAGCAGTACTTC
d_gene: NA; j_gene: TRBJ2-1; abundance: NA; len: 14; v_gene: TRBV2; CDR3aa: CASRAGTQDNEQFF; CDR3nt: TGTGCCAGCAGGGCCGGGACTCAGGACAATGAGCAGTTCTTC
d_gene: NA; j_gene: TRBJ2-3; abundance: NA; len: 15; v_gene: TRBV6-1; CDR3aa: CASSATGVVTDTQYF; CDR3nt: TGTGCCAGCAGCGCCACAGGTGTCGTCACAGATACGCAGTATTTT
d_gene: NA; j_gene: TRBJ2-7; abundance: many; len: 13; v_gene: TRBV29-1; CDR3aa: CSVEREAGYEQYF; CDR3nt: TGCAGCGTTGAAAGGGAGGCAGGGTACGAGCAGTACTTC
d_gene: NA; j_gene: TRBJ2-7; abundance: NA; len: 13; v_gene: TRBV29-1; CDR3aa: CSVGAGILYEQYF; CDR3nt: TGCAGCGTTGGGGCAGGGATTTTATACGAGCAGTACTTC
d_gene: NA; j_gene: TRBJ2-6; abundance: NA; len: 12; v_gene: TRBV7-9; CDR3aa: CASSSGLNVLTF; CDR3nt: TGTGCCAGCAGCTCAGGGCTCAACGTCCTGACTTTC
d_gene: TRBD2; j_gene: TRBJ2-1; abundance: many; len: 13; v_gene: TRBV20-1; CDR3aa: CSARDMTSYEQFF; CDR3nt: TGCAGTGCTAGAGATATGACTAGCTATGAGCAGTTCTTC
d_gene: NA; j_gene: TRBJ1-5; abundance: NA; len: 13; v_gene: TRBV7-4; CDR3aa: CASSQGLNQPQHF; CDR3nt: TGTGCCAGCAGCCAGGGTCTAAATCAGCCCCAGCATTTT
d_gene: NA; j_gene: TRBJ1-2; abundance: NA; len: 14; v_gene: TRBV7-3; CDR3aa: CASSLSGTNDGYTF; CDR3nt: TGTGCCAGCAGCTTAAGTGGGACAAATGATGGCTACACCTTC
d_gene: TRBD1; j_gene: TRBJ2-5; abundance: few; len: 13; v_gene: TRBV10-3; CDR3aa: CAISVDRGETQYF; CDR3nt: TGTGCCATCAGTGTGGACAGGGGGGAGACCCAGTACTTC
d_gene: NA; j_gene: TRBJ2-1; abundance: NA; len: 12; v_gene: TRBV20-1; CDR3aa: CSARPVYNEQFF; CDR3nt: TGCAGTGCTAGACCCGTTTACAATGAGCAGTTCTTC
d_gene: TRBD2; j_gene: TRBJ2-1; abundance: NA; len: 14; v_gene: TRBV20-1; CDR3aa: CSALLAGFLDEQFF; CDR3nt: TGCAGTGCTTTACTAGCGGGATTCCTCGATGAGCAGTTCTTC
d_gene: NA; j_gene: TRBJ2-2; abundance: NA; len: 13; v_gene: TRBV5-1; CDR3aa: CASSSYMTGELFF; CDR3nt: TGCGCCAGCAGCTCGTATATGACCGGGGAGCTGTTTTTT
d_gene: TRBD2; j_gene: TRBJ2-2; abundance: NA; len: 17; v_gene: TRBV24-1; CDR3aa: CATSDVAGRASTGELFF; CDR3nt: TGTGCCACCAGTGACGTGGCCGGGAGGGCCAGTACCGGGGAGCTGTTTTTT
d_gene: NA; j_gene: TRBJ1-1; abundance: NA; len: 12; v_gene: TRBV12-3/TRBV12-4; CDR3aa: CASSSNRPEAFF; CDR3nt: TGTGCCAGCAGCTCCAACCGTCCTGAAGCTTTCTTT
d_gene: NA; j_gene: TRBJ2-7; abundance: few; len: 14; v_gene: TRBV5-1; CDR3aa: CASSLAGSTYEQYF; CDR3nt: TGCGCCAGCAGCTTGGCAGGGAGTACCTACGAGCAGTACTTC